This T cell receptor (beta chain) appears in the sequencing data of a study of blood T cell repertoires in COVID-19. Overall study context: Material from acute and convalescent COVID-19 was sourced from the United States, Italy and Spain. The cDNA or gDNA used as material had been derived from T cells, B-cell-depleted T cells, or PBMCs.

In the authors' methods: From reference gene primer amplification, estimates of nucleated cell counts were derived. The assay was immunoSEQ multiplex PCR, and TCRdb's table has in-frame clones only and misses some. The V and J calls and clone size were taken over from that table, and D and trimming were inferred from the DNA. This sample carries under 250,000 clones, around nine tenths of them seen once, and the ten largest clones take 1.5% to 2%. This clone was seen only a few times. Relative to the germline gene, one junction end is altered; a read error may explain this. CDR3 length: 16 residues. Per germline, CDR1 LNHDA and CDR2 SQIVND (reference sequence).

The TCR originated in a woman in her fifties or sixties who had recovered from COVID-19. What was sequenced was peripheral blood. The chain recombines TRBV19 with TRBJ1-5, with D perhaps matching TRBD1 (6 bases). The CDR3 reads CASSIRRGTHPYSAFF. CDR3 sequence (DNA): TGTGCCAGTAGTATTCGTAGAGGGACACATCCATACTCCGCCTTTTTT. Looking up the rest from reference TRBV19 and TRBJ1-5 gives the full variable domain: DGGITQSPKYLFRKEGQNVTLSCEQNLNHDAMYWYRQDPGQGLRLIYYSQIVNDFQKGDIAEGYSVSREKKESFPLTVTSAQKNPTAFYLCASSIRRGTHPYSAFFGDGTRLSIL.